The subject of this entry is one T cell receptor beta chain. The record originates from a study of blood T cell repertoires in COVID-19. Overall study context: Sites in the United States, Italy and Spain provided acute and convalescent COVID-19 samples. Nucleic acid was either cDNA or gDNA, and it came from T cells, B-cell-depleted T cells, or PBMCs.

Original processing methods: Estimation of nucleated cell counts was performed using reference gene primer amplification. Profiled with immunoSEQ multiplex PCR; TCRdb holds only in-frame clones, not every one. For V, J and clone size, that table is used; D and trimming come from the DNA. The sample contains some 380,000 clones, around 90% of which appear only once. Trimming left V 7 bases short and J 1 base short, with 10 bases between. The CDR3 runs 13 residues. The germline gives CDR1 SGHVS, CDR2 FQNEAQ. This rearrangement joins TRBV7-8 to TRBJ1-1; D not resolved. Material: peripheral blood. This TCR derives from a man between 18 and 29 years old with active or convalescent COVID-19. This CDR3 is CASTWEGNTEAFF. In DNA form, the CDR3 reads TGTGCCAGCACATGGGAGGGGAACACTGAAGCTTTCTTT.